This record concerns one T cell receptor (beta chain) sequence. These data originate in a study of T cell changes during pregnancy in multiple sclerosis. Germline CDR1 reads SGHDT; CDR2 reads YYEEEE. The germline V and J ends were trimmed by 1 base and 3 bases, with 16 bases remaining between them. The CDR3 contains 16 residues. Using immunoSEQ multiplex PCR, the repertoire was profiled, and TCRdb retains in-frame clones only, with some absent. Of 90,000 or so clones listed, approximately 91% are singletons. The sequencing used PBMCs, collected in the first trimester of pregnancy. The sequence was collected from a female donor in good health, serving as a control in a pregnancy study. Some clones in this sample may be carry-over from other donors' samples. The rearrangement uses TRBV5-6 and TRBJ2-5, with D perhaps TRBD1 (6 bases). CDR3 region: CASSLKGELREETQYF. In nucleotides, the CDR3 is TGTGCCAGCAGCTTGAAGGGGGAGCTGAGGGAAGAGACCCAGTACTTC.